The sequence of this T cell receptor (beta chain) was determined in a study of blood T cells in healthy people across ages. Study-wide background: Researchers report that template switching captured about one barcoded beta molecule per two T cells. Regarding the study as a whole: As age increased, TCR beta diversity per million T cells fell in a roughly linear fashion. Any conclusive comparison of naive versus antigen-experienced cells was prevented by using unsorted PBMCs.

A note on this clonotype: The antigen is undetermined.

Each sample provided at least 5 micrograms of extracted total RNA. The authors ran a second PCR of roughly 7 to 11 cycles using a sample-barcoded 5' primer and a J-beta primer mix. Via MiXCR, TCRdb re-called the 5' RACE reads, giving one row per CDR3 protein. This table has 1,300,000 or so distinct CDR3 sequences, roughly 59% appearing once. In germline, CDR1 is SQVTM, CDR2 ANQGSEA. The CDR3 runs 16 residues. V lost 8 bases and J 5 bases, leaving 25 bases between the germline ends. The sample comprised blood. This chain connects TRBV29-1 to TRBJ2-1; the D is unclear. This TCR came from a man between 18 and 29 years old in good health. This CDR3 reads CSFQRRRPTLNNEQFF. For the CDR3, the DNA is TGCAGCTTTCAGAGGCGACGACCGACGCTAAACAATGAGCAGTTCTTC.